This entry features one T cell receptor (beta chain) sequence. The second PCR ran roughly 7 to 11 cycles with a sample-barcoded 5' primer and J-beta primers. Every molecule of cDNA carried a tag from a template-switch adaptor with 12 random nucleotides. Individual samples furnished no less than 3 million CDR3-containing paired-end reads apiece. TCRdb reprocessed the 5' RACE reads with MiXCR, giving one entry per CDR3 protein. The sample contains under 1 million distinct CDR3 sequences, around two fifths of which appear only once. The data were obtained in a study of blood T cells in healthy people across ages. V lost 0 bases and J 9 bases, leaving 21 bases between the germline ends. The CDR3 runs 16 residues. Germline CDR1 and CDR2: SQVTM and ANQGSEA.

This chain joins TRBV29-1 and TRBJ2-1; D is possibly TRBD2 (6 bases). The sequence was collected from a man aged 55 to 70 in good health. Sequencing input: blood. CDR3 loop: CSVEEAGKQPGGEQFF. DNA of the CDR3: TGCAGCGTTGAAGAGGCGGGAAAACAGCCCGGGGGTGAGCAGTTCTTC.